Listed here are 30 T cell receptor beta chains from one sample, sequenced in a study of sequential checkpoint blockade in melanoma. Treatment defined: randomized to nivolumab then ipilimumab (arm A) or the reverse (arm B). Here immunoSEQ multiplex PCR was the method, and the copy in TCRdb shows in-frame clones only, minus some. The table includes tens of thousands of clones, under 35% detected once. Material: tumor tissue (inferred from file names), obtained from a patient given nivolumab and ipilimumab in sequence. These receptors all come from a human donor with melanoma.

The CDR3: CAWSVGRGRTIFEKLFF. In DNA, the CDR3 is TGTGCCTGGAGTGTAGGAAGGGGGCGAACGATATTTGAAAAACTGTTTTTT. The chain is built from TRBV30 and TRBJ1-4; TRBD1 matches 7 bases. Germline CDR1 reads GTSNPN; CDR2 reads SVGIG (reference sequence). This CDR3 region has 17 residues. V shed 0 bases and J 7 bases; nucleotides not matched to a gene: 14.

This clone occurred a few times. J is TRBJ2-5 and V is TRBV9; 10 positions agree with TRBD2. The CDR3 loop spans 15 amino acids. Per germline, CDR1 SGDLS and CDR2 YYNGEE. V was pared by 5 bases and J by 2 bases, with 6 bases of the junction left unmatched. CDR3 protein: CASRERGGLQETQYF. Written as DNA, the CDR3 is TGTGCCAGCAGAGAGCGGGGGGGACTACAAGAGACCCAGTACTTC.

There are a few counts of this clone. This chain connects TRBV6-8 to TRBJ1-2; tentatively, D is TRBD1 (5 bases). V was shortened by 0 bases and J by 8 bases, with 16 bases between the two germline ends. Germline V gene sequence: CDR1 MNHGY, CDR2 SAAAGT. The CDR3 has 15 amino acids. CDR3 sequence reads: CASSYSRQGPRGYTF. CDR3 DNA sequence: TGTGCCAGCAGTTACTCGAGGCAGGGCCCTAGGGGCTACACCTTC.

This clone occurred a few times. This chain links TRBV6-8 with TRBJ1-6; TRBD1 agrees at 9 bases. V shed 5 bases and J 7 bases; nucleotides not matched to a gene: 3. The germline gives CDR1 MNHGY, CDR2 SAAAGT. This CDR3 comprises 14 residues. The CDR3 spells CASSPQGANSPLHF. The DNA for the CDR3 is TGTGCCAGCAGTCCACAGGGGGCGAATTCACCCCTCCACTTT.

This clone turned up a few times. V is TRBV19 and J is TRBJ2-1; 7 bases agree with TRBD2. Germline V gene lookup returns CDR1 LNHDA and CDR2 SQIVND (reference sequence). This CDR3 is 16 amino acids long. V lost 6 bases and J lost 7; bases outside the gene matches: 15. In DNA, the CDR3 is TGTGCCAGTAGCCCGCCATGGGCGGGAGTTGGTAATGAGCAGTTCTTC. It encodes CASSPPWAGVGNEQFF.

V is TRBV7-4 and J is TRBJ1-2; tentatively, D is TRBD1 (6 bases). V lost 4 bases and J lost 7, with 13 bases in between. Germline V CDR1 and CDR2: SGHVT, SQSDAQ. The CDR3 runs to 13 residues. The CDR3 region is CASSSDRFGGYTF. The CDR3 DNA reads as TGTGCCAGCAGCTCAGACAGGTTCGGTGGCTACACCTTC.

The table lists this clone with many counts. DNA of the CDR3: TGTGCCAGCAGCTTAGGGCTACAGGGGGCGGGACAAGAGACCCAGTACTTC. Translation: CASSLGLQGAGQETQYF. The genes are TRBV11-3 and TRBJ2-5; 9 nucleotides agree with TRBD1. The trim removed 1 base at V and 2 bases at J, leaving 8 bases unmatched. The CDR3 loop spans 17 amino acids. In germline, CDR1 is SGHNT, CDR2 YENEEA.

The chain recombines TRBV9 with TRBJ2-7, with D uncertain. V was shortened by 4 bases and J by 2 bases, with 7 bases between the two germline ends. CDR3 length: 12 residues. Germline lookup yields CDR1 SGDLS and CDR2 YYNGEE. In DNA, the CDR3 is TGTGCCAGCAGCAATGGTGCCTACGAGCAGTACTTC. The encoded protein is CASSNGAYEQYF.

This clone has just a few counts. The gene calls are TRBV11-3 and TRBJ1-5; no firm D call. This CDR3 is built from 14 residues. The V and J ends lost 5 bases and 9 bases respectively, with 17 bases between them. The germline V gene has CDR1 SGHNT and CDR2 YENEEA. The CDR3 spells CASSLNLGYMPQHF. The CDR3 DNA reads TGTGCCAGCAGCCTGAACTTGGGCTATATGCCCCAGCATTTT.

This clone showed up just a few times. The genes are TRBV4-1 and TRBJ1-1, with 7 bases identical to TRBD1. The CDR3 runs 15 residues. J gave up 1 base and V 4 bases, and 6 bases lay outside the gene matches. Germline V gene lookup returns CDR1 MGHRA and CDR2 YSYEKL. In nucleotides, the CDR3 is TGCGCCAGCAGCCGGTCCTCAGGGGGGAACACTGAAGCTTTCTTT. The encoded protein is CASSRSSGGNTEAFF.

CDR3 loop: CSASRDPLLNTEAFF. CDR3 DNA: TGCAGCGCGTCTCGGGACCCTCTTTTGAACACTGAAGCTTTCTTT. The chain employs TRBV29-1 and TRBJ1-1, with D maybe TRBD1 (5 bases). Between the trimmed V and J ends, which lost 7 bases and 0 bases, there was a span of 18 bases. The germline CDR1 and CDR2 sequences are SQVTM and ANQGSEA. This CDR3 contains 15 residues.

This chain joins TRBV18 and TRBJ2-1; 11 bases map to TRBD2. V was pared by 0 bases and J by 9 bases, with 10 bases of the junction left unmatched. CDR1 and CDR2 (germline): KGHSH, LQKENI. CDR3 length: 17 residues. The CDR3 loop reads CASSPPGLAGGEGEQFF. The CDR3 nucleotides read TGTGCCAGCTCACCACCGGGGCTAGCGGGAGGAGAAGGTGAGCAGTTCTTC.

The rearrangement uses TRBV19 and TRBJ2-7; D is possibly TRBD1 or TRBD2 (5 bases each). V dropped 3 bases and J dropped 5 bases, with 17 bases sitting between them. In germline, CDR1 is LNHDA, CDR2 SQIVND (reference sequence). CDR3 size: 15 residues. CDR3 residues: CASSIFIDGTDEQYF. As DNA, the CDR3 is TGTGCCAGTAGTATCTTCATAGACGGGACCGACGAGCAGTACTTC. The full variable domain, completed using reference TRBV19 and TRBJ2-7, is DGGITQSPKYLFRKEGQNVTLSCEQNLNHDAMYWYRQDPGQGLRLIYYSQIVNDFQKGDIAEGYSVSREKKESFPLTVTSAQKNPTAFYLCASSIFIDGTDEQYFGPGTRLTVT.

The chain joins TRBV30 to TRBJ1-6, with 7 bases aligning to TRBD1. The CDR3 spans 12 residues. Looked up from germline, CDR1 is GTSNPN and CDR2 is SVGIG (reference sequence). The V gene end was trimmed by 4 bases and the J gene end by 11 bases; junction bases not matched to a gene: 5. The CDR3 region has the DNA TGTGCCTGGAACCAGGGGGAGACACCCCTCCACTTT. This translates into CAWNQGETPLHF.

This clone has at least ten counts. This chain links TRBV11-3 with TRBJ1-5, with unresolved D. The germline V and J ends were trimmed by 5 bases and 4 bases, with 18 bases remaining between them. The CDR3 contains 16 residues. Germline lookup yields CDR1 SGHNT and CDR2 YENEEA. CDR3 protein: CASSLHGEGRNQPQHF. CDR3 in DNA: TGTGCCAGCAGCCTCCATGGGGAGGGTCGGAATCAGCCCCAGCATTTT.

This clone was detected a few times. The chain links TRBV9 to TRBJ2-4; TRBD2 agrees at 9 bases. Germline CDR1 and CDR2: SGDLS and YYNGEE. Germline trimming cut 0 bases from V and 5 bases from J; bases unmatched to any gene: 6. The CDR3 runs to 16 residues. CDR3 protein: CASSVATQRGENIQYF. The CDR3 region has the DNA TGTGCCAGCAGCGTAGCTACCCAGCGGGGGGAAAACATTCAGTACTTC.

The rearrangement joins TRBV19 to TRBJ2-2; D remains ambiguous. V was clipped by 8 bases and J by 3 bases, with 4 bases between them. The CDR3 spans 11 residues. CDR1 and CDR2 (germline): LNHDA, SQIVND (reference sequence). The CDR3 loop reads CASGYTGELFF. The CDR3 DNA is TGTGCCAGTGGGTACACCGGGGAGCTGTTTTTT.

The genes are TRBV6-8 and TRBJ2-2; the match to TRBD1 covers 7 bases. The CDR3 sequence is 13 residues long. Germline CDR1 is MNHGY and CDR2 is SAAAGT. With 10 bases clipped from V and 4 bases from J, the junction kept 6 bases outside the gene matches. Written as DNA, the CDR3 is TGTGCCATCAAACCAGGGGGCACCGGGGAGCTGTTTTTT. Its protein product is CAIKPGGTGELFF.

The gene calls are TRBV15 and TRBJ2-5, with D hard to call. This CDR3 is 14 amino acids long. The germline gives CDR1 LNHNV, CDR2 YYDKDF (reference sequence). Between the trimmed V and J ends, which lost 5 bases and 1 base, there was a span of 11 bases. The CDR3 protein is CATSGPPTQETQYF. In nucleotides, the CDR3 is TGTGCCACCAGCGGCCCTCCCACCCAAGAGACCCAGTACTTC.

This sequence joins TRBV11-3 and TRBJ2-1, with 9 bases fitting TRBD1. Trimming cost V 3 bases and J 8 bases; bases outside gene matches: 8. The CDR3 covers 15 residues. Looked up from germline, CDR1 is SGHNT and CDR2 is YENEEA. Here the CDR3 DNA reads TGTGCCAGCAGCTTCGACAGGGGGTTAATTTATGAGCAGTTCTTC. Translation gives CASSFDRGLIYEQFF.

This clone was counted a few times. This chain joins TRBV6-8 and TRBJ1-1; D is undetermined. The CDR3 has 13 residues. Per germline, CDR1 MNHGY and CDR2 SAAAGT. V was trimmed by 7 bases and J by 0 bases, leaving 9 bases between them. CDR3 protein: CASKGMLNTEAFF. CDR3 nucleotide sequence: TGTGCCAGCAAAGGGATGTTGAACACTGAAGCTTTCTTT.

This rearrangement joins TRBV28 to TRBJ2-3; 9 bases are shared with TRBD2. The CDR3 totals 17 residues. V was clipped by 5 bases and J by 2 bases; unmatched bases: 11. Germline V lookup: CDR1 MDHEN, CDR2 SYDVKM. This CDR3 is CASSSWQAGGNTDTQYF. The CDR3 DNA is TGTGCCAGCAGTAGCTGGCAGGCGGGGGGGAACACAGATACGCAGTATTTT.

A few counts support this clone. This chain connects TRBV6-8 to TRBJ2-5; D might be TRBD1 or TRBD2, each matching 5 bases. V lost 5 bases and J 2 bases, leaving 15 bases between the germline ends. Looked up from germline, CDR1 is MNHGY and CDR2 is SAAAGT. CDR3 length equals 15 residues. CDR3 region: CASSPGTTAQETQYF. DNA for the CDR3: TGTGCCAGCAGTCCCGGGACGACGGCACAAGAGACCCAGTACTTC.

CDR3 DNA sequence: TGTGCCAGTAGTTCCACCGGGACAAGCACGCGCAATGAGCAGTTCTTC. Protein product: CASSSTGTSTRNEQFF. J is TRBJ2-1 and V is TRBV19, with D possibly TRBD1 on 6 matching bases. The CDR3 consists of 16 residues. The germline gives CDR1 LNHDA, CDR2 SQIVND (reference sequence). With 5 bases removed from V and 6 bases from J, the gap between germline ends came to 20 bases.

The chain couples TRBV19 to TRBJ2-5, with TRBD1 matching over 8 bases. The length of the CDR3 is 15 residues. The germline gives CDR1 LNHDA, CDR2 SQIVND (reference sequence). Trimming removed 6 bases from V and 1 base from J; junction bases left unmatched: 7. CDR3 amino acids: CASSQTGTGQETQYF. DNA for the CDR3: TGTGCCAGTAGCCAGACCGGGACAGGCCAAGAGACCCAGTACTTC.

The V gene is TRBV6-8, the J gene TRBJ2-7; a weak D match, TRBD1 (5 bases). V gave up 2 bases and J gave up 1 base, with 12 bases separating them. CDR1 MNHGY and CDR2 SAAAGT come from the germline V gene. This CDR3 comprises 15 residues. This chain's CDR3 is CASSYDDQGSYEQYF. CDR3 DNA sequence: TGTGCCAGCAGTTACGACGACCAGGGATCCTACGAGCAGTACTTC.

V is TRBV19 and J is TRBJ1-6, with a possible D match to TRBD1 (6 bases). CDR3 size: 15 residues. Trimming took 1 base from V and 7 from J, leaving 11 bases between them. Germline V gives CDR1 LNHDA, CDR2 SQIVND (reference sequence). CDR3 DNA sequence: TGTGCCAGTAGTATAGCAGGGGCCAGGAATTCACCCCTCCACTTT. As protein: CASSIAGARNSPLHF. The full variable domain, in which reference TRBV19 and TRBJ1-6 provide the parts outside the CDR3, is DGGITQSPKYLFRKEGQNVTLSCEQNLNHDAMYWYRQDPGQGLRLIYYSQIVNDFQKGDIAEGYSVSREKKESFPLTVTSAQKNPTAFYLCASSIAGARNSPLHFGNGTRLTVT.

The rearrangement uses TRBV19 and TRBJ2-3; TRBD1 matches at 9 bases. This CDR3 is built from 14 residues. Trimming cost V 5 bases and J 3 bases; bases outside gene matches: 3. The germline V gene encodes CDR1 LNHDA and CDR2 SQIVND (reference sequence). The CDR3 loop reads CASSGGQGTDTQYF. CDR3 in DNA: TGTGCCAGTAGTGGGGGACAGGGAACAGATACGCAGTATTTT.

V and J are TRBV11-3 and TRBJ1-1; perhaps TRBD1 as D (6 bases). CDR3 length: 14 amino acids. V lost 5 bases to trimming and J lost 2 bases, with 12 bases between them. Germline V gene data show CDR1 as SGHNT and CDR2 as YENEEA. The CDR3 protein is CASSQDSHNTEAFF. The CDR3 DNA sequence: TGTGCCAGCAGCCAGGACAGCCATAACACTGAAGCTTTCTTT.

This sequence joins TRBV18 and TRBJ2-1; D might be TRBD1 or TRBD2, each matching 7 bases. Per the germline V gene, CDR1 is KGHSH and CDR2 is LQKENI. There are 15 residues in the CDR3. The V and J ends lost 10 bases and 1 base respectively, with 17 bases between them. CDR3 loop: CATFPQGGSYNEQFF. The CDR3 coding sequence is TGTGCCACATTTCCTCAGGGGGGGTCCTACAATGAGCAGTTCTTC.